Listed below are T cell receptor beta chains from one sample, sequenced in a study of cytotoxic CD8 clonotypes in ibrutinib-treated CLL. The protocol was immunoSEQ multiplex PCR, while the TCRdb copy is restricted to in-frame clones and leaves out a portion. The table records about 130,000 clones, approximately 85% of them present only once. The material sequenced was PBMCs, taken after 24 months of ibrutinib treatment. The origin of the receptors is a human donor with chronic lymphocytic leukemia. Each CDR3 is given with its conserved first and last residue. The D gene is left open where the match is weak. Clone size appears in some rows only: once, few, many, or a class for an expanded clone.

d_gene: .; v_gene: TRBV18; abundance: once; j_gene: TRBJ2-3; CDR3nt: TGTGCCAGCTCACCGCGGGACACAAGCACAGATACGCAGTATTTT; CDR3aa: CASSPRDTSTDTQYF
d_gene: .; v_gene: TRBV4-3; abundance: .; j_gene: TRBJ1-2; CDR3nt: TGCGCCAGCAGCTTCGGGAGAAGTTCTAACTATGGCTACACCTTC; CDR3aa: CASSFGRSSNYGYTF
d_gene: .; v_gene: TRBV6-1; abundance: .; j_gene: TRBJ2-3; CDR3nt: TGTGCCAGCAGTGATTACCATACGCAGTATTTT; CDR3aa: CASSDYHTQYF
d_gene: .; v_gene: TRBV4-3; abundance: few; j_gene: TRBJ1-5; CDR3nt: TGCGCCAGCAGCCTAGCACTTGGGGGCGGCAATCAGCCCCAGCATTTT; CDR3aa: CASSLALGGGNQPQHF
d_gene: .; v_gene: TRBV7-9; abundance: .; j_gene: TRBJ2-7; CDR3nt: TGTGCCAGCAACCCTGGGGGGGCAGTACAGTACTTC; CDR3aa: CASNPGGAVQYF
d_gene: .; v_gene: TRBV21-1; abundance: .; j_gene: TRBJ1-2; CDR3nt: TGTGCCAGCGCGATTGGAAGGACTGGCTGTGGCTACACCTTC; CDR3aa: CASAIGRTGCGYTF
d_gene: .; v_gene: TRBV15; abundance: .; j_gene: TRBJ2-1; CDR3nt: TGTGCCACCAGCACCAGGGTAAGGACAACCGATGAGCAGTTCTTC; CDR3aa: CATSTRVRTTDEQFF
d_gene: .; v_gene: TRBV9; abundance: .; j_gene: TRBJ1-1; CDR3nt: TGTGCCAGCAGCGTAGCTACGGGGGGAAACACTGAAGCTTTCTTT; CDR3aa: CASSVATGGNTEAFF
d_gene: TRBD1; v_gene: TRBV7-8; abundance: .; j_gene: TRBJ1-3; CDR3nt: TGTGCCAGCAGCTTAACAGGGGGGTTTGGAGGAAACACCATATATTTT; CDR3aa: CASSLTGGFGGNTIYF
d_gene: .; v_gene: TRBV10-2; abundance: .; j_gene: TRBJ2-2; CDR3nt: TGCGCCAGCAGTGATGGGAGGCAGGGTACCGGGGAGCTGTTTTTT; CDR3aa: CASSDGRQGTGELFF
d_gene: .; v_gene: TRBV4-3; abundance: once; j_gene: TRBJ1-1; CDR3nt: TGCGCCAGCAGCCAAGATAGGGGGTCGGACACTGAAGCTTTCTTT; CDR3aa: CASSQDRGSDTEAFF
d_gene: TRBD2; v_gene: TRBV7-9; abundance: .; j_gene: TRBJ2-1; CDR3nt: TGTGCCAGCAGCCCTCTAGCGGGAGGCTACAATGAGCAGTTCTTC; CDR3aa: CASSPLAGGYNEQFF
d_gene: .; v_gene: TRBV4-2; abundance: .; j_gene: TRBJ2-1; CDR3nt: TGTGCCAGCAGCCAAGACCAATTGCTAGGGGCCAATGAGCAGTTCTTC; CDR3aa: CASSQDQLLGANEQFF
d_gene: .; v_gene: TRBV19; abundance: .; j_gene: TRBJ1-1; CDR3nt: TGTGCCAGTAGTTGGGTGAACACTGAAGCTTTCTTT; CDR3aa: CASSWVNTEAFF
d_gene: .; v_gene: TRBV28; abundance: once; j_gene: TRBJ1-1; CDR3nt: TGTGCCAGCAGTACCGGGGCCCAGAACACTGAAGCTTTCTTT; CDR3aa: CASSTGAQNTEAFF
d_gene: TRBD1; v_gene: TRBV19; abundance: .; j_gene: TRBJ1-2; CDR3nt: TGTGCCAGTAGTCCCCGGACAGGGAACTATGGCTACACCTTC; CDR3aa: CASSPRTGNYGYTF
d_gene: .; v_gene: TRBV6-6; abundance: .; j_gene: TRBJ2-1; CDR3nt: TGTGCCAGCAGTTACTCCACGAGTCCCAATGAGCAGTTCTTC; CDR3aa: CASSYSTSPNEQFF
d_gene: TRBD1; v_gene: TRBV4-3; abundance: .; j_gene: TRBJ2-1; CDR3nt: TGCGCCAGCAGCCAAGACAGGGGGCGTAATGAGCAGTTCTTC; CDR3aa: CASSQDRGRNEQFF
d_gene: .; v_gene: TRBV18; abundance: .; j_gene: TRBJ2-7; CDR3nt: TGTGCCAGCCGGGGTATGGGCGAGCAGTACTTC; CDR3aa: CASRGMGEQYF
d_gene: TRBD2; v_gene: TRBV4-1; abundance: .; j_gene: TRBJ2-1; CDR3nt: TGCGCCAGCAGCCCCGGATGGACTAGCGGGAGGTGGGGCTACAATGAGCAGTTCTTC; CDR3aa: CASSPGWTSGRWGYNEQFF
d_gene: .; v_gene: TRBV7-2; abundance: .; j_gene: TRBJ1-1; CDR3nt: TGTGCCAGCAGCTCCTACAGGAACACTGAAGCTTTCTTT; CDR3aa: CASSSYRNTEAFF
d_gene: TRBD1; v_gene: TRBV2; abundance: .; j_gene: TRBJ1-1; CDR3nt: TGTGCCAGCAGTGAAGAGGGACAGGGACTGAGGGACACTGAAGCTTTCTTT; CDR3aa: CASSEEGQGLRDTEAFF
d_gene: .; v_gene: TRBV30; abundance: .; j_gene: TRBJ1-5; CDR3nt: TGTGCCTGGAGTGTCAGCGCAACCAATCAGCCCCAGCATTTT; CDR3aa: CAWSVSATNQPQHF
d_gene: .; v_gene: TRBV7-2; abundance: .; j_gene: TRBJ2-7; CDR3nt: TGTGCCAGCAGCTTGCCCTCCAGGGGGGCCGAGCAGTACTTC; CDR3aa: CASSLPSRGAEQYF
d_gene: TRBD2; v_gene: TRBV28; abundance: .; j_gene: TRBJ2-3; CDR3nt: TGTGCCAGCAGTATCCGGACTAGCGGGAGTAGGCAGGATACGCAGTATTTT; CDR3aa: CASSIRTSGSRQDTQYF
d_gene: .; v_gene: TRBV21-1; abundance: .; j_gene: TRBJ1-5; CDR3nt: TGTGCCAGCAGCAAAAGCCAGGGCAGCGAAGGCCGTCAGCCCCAGCATTTT; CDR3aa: CASSKSQGSEGRQPQHF
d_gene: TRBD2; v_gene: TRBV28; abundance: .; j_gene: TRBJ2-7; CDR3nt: TGTGCCAGCAGCCCGGGACTAGCGGTCGAGCAGTACTTC; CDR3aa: CASSPGLAVEQYF
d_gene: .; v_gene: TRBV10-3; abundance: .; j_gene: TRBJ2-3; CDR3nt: TGTGCCATCTGGGACGCTACAGATACGCAGTATTTT; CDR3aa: CAIWDATDTQYF
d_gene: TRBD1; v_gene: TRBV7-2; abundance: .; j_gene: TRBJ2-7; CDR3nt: TGTGCCAGCAGCTTAGCTGGGACCGGAACAGGGGCCTACGAGCAGTACTTC; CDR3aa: CASSLAGTGTGAYEQYF
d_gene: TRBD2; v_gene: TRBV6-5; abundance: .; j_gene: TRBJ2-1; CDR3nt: TGTGCCAGCAGGAGGGCGGGAGGGCCAGATGAGCAGTTCTTC; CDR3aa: CASRRAGGPDEQFF
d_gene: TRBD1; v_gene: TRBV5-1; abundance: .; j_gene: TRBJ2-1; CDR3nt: TGCGCCAGCAGCTTGGAGATGACAGGGGGCGCGCTGTTCTTC; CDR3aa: CASSLEMTGGALFF
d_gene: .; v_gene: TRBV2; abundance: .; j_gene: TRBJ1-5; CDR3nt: TGTGCCAGCAGTGGGGGGGTGGCGGGACATAGGGGTCAGCCCCAGCATTTT; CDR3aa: CASSGGVAGHRGQPQHF
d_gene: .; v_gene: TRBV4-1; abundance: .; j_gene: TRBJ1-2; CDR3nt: TGCGCCAGCAGCCAAACGGTCAGAACTAACTATGGCTACACCTTC; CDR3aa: CASSQTVRTNYGYTF
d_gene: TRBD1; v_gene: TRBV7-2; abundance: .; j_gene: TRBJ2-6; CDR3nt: TGTGCCAGCAGCACCGCACCTTACAGGGGCAGAGGGGCCAACGTCCTGACTTTC; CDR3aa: CASSTAPYRGRGANVLTF
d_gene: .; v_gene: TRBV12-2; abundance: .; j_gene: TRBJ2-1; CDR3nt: TGTGCAAGCGAAACACCGACAGGGAAATCTTACCATGAGCAGTTCTTC; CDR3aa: CASETPTGKSYHEQFF
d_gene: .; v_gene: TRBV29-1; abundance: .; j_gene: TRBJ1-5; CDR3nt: TGCAGCGTTGCCGGGACGGACCCTAATCAGCCCCAGCATTTT; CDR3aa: CSVAGTDPNQPQHF
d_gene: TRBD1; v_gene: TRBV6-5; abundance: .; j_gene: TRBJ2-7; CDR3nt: TGTGCCAGCAGGCCGACAGGGGTTAACTACGAGCAGTACTTC; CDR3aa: CASRPTGVNYEQYF
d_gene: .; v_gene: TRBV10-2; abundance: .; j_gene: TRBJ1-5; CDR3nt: TGCGCCAGCAGTGAGTTGACGACAGCCAACCGGGGACAGCCCCAGCATTTT; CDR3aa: CASSELTTANRGQPQHF
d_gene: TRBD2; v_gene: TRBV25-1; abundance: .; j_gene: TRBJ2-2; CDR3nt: TGTGCCAGCAGTCCTCCGGGACTAGTTAACACCGGGGAGCTGTTTTTT; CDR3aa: CASSPPGLVNTGELFF
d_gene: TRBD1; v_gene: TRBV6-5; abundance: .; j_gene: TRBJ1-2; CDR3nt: TGTGCCAGCTGGACAGGGGGAAACTTCTATGGCTACACCTTC; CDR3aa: CASWTGGNFYGYTF
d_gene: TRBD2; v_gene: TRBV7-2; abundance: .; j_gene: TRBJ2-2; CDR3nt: TGTGCCAGCAGCCCGTCGACTAGCCGGGGCACCGGGGAGCTGTTTTTT; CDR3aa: CASSPSTSRGTGELFF
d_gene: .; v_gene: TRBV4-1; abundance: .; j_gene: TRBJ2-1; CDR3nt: TGCGCCAGCAGCCAAGATGGAGTGGGTGAGCAGTTCTTC; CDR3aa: CASSQDGVGEQFF
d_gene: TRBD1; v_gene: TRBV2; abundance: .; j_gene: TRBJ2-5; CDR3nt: TGTGCCACTTCGGGACAGAAACAAGAGACCCAGTACTTC; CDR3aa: CATSGQKQETQYF
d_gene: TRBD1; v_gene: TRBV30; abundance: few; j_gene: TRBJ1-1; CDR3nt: TGTGCCTGGAGGCCAGGGGGCATGGCTGAAGCTTTCTTT; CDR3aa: CAWRPGGMAEAFF
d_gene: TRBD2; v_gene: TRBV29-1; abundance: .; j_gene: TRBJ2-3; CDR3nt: TGCAGCGTGGGGGTAGCGGGAGGGCCAGGGGATACGCAGTATTTT; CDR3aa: CSVGVAGGPGDTQYF
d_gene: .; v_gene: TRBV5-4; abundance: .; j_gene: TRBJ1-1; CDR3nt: TGTGCCAGCAGCTTGGTGGGGAGGAACACTGAAGCTTTCTTT; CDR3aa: CASSLVGRNTEAFF
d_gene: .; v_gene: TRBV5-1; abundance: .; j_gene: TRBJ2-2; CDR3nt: TGCGCCAGCAGCCGGGACCCGCCCCGGGAGCTGTTTTTT; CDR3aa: CASSRDPPRELFF
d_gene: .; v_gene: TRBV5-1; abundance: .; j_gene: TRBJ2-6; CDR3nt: TGCGCCAGCAGGAGGGGGATGGGGGAGTCTGGGGCCAACGTCCTGACTTTC; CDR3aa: CASRRGMGESGANVLTF
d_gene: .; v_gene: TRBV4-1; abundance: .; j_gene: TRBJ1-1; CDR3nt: TGCGCCAGCAGCCAAGATTCGGCAGGATTAGGCACTGAAGCTTTCTTT; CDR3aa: CASSQDSAGLGTEAFF
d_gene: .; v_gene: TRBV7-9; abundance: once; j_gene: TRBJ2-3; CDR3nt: TGTGCCAGCAGCTTCCAGGGATCAGATACGCAGTATTTT; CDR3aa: CASSFQGSDTQYF
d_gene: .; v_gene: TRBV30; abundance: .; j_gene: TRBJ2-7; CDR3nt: TGTGCCTGGCCTACCTCGACCCAGGGCAGTTCCCCCTACGAGCAGTACTTC; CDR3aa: CAWPTSTQGSSPYEQYF